The subject of this entry is one T cell receptor beta chain. The antigen is not known. This record belongs to a study of shared clonotypes between healthy human individuals. General study findings and limits: Lower generation probabilities were found for non-shared clonotypes than for those shared by all four donors.

Genomic DNA per cell subset filled all wells of several immunoSEQ plates. Profiled with immunoSEQ multiplex PCR; TCRdb holds only in-frame clones, not every one. The sample contains over a million clones, around 97% of which appear only once. The CDR3 sequence is 16 residues long. Germline V gene lookup returns CDR1 MNHNS and CDR2 SASEGT. V was trimmed by 3 bases and J by 3 bases, leaving 18 bases between them. This clonotype originated in a man aged 25-45 years in good health. This chain joins TRBV6-1 and TRBJ2-7; D might be TRBD1 or TRBD2, each matching 6 bases. The sequencing sample was made of naive CD4+ T cells sorted from blood. Subset described: CD45RA+ positively selected. The chain's CDR3 is CASSEHPRGGSYEQYF. In DNA, the CDR3 is TGTGCCAGCAGTGAGCATCCCAGGGGAGGTAGCTACGAGCAGTACTTC.